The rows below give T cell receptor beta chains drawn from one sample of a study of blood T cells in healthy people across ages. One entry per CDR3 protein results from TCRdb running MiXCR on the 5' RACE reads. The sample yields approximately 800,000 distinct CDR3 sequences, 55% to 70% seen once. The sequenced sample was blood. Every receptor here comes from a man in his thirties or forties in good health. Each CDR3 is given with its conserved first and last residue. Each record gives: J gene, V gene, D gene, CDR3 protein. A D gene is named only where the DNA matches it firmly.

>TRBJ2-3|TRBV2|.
CASSERESQTDTQYF
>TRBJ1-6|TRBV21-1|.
CASSSLPSDRNSPLHF
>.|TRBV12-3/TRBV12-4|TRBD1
CASSLRTSGTGKNEQYF
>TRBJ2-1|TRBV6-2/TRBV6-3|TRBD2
CASSLGTSGLYNEQFF
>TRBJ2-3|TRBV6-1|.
CASSEERSPDTQYF
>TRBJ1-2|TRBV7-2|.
CASSLNGLEGGYTF
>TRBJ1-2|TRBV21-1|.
CASRSGGQSAVPIYGYTF
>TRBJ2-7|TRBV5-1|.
CASSLGLGASEQYF
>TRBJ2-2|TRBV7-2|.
CASSGSSTGELFF
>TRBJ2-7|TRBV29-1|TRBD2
CSAGLGTSGSLGNYEQYF
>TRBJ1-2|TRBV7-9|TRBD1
CASSLGQGHNYGYTF
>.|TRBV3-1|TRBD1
CASSPGTGKGSLQETQYF
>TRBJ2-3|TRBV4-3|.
CASSSRWRNTDTQYF
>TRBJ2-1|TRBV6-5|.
CASRLYPSYNEQFF
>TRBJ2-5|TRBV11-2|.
CASSLVPDNEQYF
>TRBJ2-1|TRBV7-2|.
CASSLDKGPYNEQFF
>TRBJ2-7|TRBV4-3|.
CASSQDYGDLYEQYF
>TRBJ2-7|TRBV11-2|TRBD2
CASSRLAGELVSTQYF
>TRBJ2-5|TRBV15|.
CATSYSGRETQYF
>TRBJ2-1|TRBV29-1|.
CSVLLVPGGNEQFF
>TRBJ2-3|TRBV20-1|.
CSARVRGTRDTQYF
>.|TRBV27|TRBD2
CASSHLAGEQGEQYF
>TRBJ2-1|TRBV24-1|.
CATSDPSGGTSNYNEQFF
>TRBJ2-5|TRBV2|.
CASSGGYGQYF
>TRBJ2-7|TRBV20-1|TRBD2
CSASDSGRSLHEQYF
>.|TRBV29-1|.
CSVDNDNEQYF
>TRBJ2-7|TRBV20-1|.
CSAPRLASSYEQYF
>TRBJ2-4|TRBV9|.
CASSGPRGGEQYF
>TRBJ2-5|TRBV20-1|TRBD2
CSAYLAGSRETQYF
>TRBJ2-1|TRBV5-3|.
CASDIHGYDSSSYNEQFF
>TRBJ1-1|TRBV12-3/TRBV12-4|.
CAGGRAQGNTEAFF
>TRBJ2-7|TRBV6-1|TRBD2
CASRGGLAGGRAYEQYF
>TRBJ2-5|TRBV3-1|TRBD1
CASSPYVGTAAPSEQYF
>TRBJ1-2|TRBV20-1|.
CSASTEDYGYTF
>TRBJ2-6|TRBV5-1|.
CASSWGHQSSGANVLTF
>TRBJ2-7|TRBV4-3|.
CASSQTLSSYEQYF
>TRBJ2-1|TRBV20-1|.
CRAREGIAEQFF
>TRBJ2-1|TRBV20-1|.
CSADGPRGVDNEQFF
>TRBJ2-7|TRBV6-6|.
CASSLTWEQYF
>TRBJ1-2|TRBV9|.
CASSAFGQSGYTF
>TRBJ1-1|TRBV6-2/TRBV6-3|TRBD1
CASSYGTDRWDTEAFF
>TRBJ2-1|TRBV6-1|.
CASSDLLGASSYNEQFF
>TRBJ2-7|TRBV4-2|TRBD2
CASSQDGTSGTISYEQYF
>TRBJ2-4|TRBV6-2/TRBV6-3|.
CASSSTVEQYF
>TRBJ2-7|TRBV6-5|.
CASSPKGGFPYEQYF